This T cell receptor beta chain was sequenced for a study of blood T cell repertoires in COVID-19. Study overall: Samples of COVID-19 (acute and convalescent) were obtained from the United States, Italy and Spain. T cells, B-cell-depleted T cells, or PBMCs supplied cDNA or gDNA.

Germline CDR1 is SEHNR and CDR2 is FQNEAQ (reference sequence). V lost 4 bases and J 2 bases, leaving 12 bases between the germline ends. The CDR3 covers 15 residues. Repertoires were generated with immunoSEQ multiplex PCR, while TCRdb's copy carries only in-frame clones and drops some. The table includes some 350,000 clones, about 90% detected once. Participants were aged roughly 18 to 89 years from roughly 26 US areas. Membership in each cohort depended on participant-reported clinical history. V usage is TRBV7-9 and J usage is TRBJ1-3; TRBD1 is a possible D gene (6 bases). The sequenced sample consisted of PBMCs or T cells enriched from blood (not recorded which). The sequence was obtained from a woman aged 25 to 39 who had recovered from COVID-19. CDR3 DNA: TGTGCCAGCAGCTCGGACAGTAAGACTGGAAACACCATATATTTT. Translating gives CASSSDSKTGNTIYF.